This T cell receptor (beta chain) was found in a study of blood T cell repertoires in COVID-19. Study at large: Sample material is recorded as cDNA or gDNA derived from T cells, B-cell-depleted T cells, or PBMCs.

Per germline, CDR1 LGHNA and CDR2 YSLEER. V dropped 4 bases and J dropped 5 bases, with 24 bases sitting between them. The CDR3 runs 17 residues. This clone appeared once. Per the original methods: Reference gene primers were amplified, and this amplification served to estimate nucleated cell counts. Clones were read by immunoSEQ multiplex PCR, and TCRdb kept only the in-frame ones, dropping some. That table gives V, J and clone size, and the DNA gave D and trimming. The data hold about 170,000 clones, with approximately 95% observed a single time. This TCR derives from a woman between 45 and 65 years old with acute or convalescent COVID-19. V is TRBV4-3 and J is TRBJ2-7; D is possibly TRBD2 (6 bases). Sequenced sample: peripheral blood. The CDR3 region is CASSLQGTPQASNEQYF. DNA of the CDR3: TGCGCCAGCAGCCTACAAGGGACTCCCCAAGCAAGTAACGAGCAGTACTTC.